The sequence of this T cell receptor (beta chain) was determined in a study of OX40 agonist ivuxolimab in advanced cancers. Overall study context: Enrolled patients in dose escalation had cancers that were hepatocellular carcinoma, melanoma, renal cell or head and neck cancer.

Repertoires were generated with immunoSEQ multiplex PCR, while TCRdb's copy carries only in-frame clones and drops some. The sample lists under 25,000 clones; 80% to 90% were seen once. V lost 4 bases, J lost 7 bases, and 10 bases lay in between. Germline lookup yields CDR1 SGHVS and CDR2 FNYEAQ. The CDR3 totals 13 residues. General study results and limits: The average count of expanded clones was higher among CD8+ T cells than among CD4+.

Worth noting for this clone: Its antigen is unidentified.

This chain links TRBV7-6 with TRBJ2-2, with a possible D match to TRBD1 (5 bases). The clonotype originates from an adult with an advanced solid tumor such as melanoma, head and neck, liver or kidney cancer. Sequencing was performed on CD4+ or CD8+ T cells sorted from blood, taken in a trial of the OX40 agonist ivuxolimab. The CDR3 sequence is CASSSQGFGELFF. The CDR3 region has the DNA TGTGCCAGCAGCTCCCAGGGTTTCGGGGAGCTGTTTTTT.